The 26 T cell receptor beta chains listed next were all sequenced from one sample in a study of cytomegalovirus exposure and HLA in healthy donors. PCR involved 60 Vbeta and 13 Jbeta primers. Profiling relied on immunoSEQ multiplex PCR, and the TCRdb table lists in-frame clones only, not all of them. Altogether a few hundred thousand clones are present, around 80% being singletons, with the ten largest covering approximately 0.62%. The material sequenced was PBMCs. All receptors come from a woman aged 40 to 55 in good health and CMV-seronegative.

This sequence joins TRBV6-1 and TRBJ2-2; 12 bases fit TRBD2. The V and J ends lost 2 bases and 4 bases, in that order; junction bases with no gene match: 5. CDR3 length equals 17 residues. Germline CDR1 MNHNS, CDR2 SASEGT. The CDR3 protein is CASSEPLAGGITGELFF. The CDR3 region has the DNA TGTGCCAGCAGTGAACCACTAGCGGGGGGTATCACCGGGGAGCTGTTTTTT.

CDR3 sequence reads: CASSVVGQANTEAFF. The CDR3 DNA reads as TGTGCCAGCAGCGTAGTGGGACAGGCGAACACTGAAGCTTTCTTT. The V call is TRBV9, the J call TRBJ1-1; 8 bases are a match to TRBD1. CDR1 is SGDLS and CDR2 is YYNGEE in the germline V gene. This CDR3 is 15 amino acids long. Trimming removed 0 bases from V and 1 base from J; junction bases left unmatched: 2.

This clone came up once. The chain joins TRBV7-2 to TRBJ2-6; unclear D gene. Trimming cost V 4 bases and J 2 bases, with 9 bases left between them. Germline V gene data show CDR1 as SGHTA and CDR2 as FQGNSA. The CDR3 is made up of 15 amino acids. CDR3 sequence reads: CASSSNTAGANVLTF. The CDR3 DNA follows: TGTGCCAGCAGCTCCAATACTGCTGGGGCCAACGTCCTGACTTTC.

V gene TRBV25-1 combines with J gene TRBJ2-1; a weak D match, TRBD1 (6 bases). V was pared by 5 bases and J by 7 bases, with 15 bases between. The CDR3 length is 14 residues. The germline V gene encodes CDR1 MGHDK and CDR2 SYGVNS. Written as DNA, the CDR3 is TGTGCCAGCAGTCGTACAGGGAGTATGAATGAGCAGTTCTTC. Amino acid sequence: CASSRTGSMNEQFF.

The J gene is TRBJ2-7, the V gene TRBV18; the D gene is possibly TRBD1 (7 bases). Germline CDR1 and CDR2: KGHSH and LQKENI. The CDR3 is made up of 15 amino acids. The V end lost 2 bases, the J end lost 3 bases, and 14 bases lay between the germline ends. Written as DNA, the CDR3 is TGTGCCAGCTCACCAAACCCGCAGGGGGGCTACGAGCAGTACTTC. Amino acids: CASSPNPQGGYEQYF.

The chain couples TRBV7-3 to TRBJ1-5; D call uncertain. The CDR3 sequence is 13 residues long. V lost 5 bases to trimming and J lost 7 bases, with 12 bases between them. Germline V gene lookup returns CDR1 SGHTA and CDR2 FQGTGA. CDR3 residues: CASSLEPGQPQHF. In DNA form, the CDR3 reads TGTGCCAGCAGCCTTGAGCCGGGGCAGCCCCAGCATTTT.

On this clone itself: Its ends do not fully match the called genes, so a read error is possible. The J gene is TRBJ2-2, the V gene TRBV7-7; a weak D match, TRBD2 (5 bases). The V gene's germline CDR1 is SSHAT and CDR2 FNYEAQ (reference sequence). There are 16 residues in the CDR3. The CDR3 here is CASSPRPGNSAGELFF. DNA of the CDR3: TGTGCTAGCAGCCCCAGACCCGGGAATAGCGCCGGGGAGCTGTTTTTT.

In its sample, this clone was seen a few times. This chain connects TRBV7-2 to TRBJ2-3, with D hard to call. The CDR3 is 12 amino acids. Germline V gene lookup returns CDR1 SGHTA and CDR2 FQGNSA. V was trimmed by 4 bases and J by 2 bases, leaving 4 bases between them. CDR3 DNA sequence: TGTGCCAGCAGCTCCTTCACAGATACGCAGTATTTT. This encodes CASSSFTDTQYF.

The chain joins TRBV5-1 to TRBJ2-7; weak D call: TRBD1 (5 bases). V lost 2 bases, J lost 1 base, and 19 bases lay in between. Per germline, CDR1 SGHRS and CDR2 YFSETQ. The CDR3 totals 17 residues. CDR3 in DNA: TGCGCCAGCAGCTTAAAGGGGCCCGAAAGGGCGTCCTACGAGCAGTACTTC. Its protein is CASSLKGPERASYEQYF.

The genes are TRBV2 and TRBJ1-2; D is uncertain. The CDR3 contains 13 residues. The V gene's germline CDR1 is SNHLY and CDR2 FYNNEI. V was clipped by 3 bases and J by 8 bases, with 13 bases between them. The chain's CDR3 is CASSDGIAGGYTF. Written as DNA, the CDR3 is TGTGCCAGCAGTGACGGGATTGCGGGAGGCTACACCTTC.

The chain has TRBV5-1 and TRBJ2-7; D is unresolved. CDR1 SGHRS and CDR2 YFSETQ come from the germline V gene. The V end was cut by 0 bases, the J end by 4 bases, with 8 bases between. CDR3 length equals 13 residues. The CDR3 DNA reads as TGCGCCAGCAGCTTGGCCGGGTCATACGAGCAGTACTTC. The encoded protein is CASSLAGSYEQYF.

The chain has TRBV6-6 and TRBJ2-7; TRBD1 is a possible D gene (6 bases). The CDR3 length is 13 residues. V lost 5 bases and J lost 1, with 9 bases in between. Looked up from germline, CDR1 is MNHNY and CDR2 is SVGAGI (reference sequence). CDR3 protein: CASSPQGSYEQYF. The CDR3 nucleotides are TGTGCCAGCAGTCCACAGGGTTCCTACGAGCAGTACTTC.

On this clone: The same CDR3 is also encoded by other DNA sequences in this sample. This chain joins TRBV27 and TRBJ1-1, with D possibly being TRBD1 (6 bases). The CDR3 extends over 13 amino acids. Germline values: CDR1 MNHEY, CDR2 SMNVEV (reference sequence). Trimming left V 4 bases short and J 4 bases short, with 10 bases between. The CDR3 DNA sequence: TGTGCCAGCAGTTGGGGGCAGGGCACTGAAGCTTTCTTT. It encodes CASSWGQGTEAFF.

The chain joins TRBV5-1 to TRBJ1-2; 7 bases agree with TRBD1. Trimming took 4 bases from V and 0 from J; bases not matched to a gene: 3. Per germline, CDR1 SGHRS and CDR2 YFSETQ. The CDR3 has 14 amino acids. The DNA for the CDR3 is TGCGCCAGCAGCCGGGACAGTACTAACTATGGCTACACCTTC. Its translation: CASSRDSTNYGYTF. Filled out from reference TRBV5-1 and TRBJ1-2, the complete variable domain reads KAGVTQTPRYLIKTRGQQVTLSCSPISGHRSVSWYQQTPGQGLQFLFEYFSETQRNKGNFPGRFSGRQFSNSRSEMNVSTLELGDSALYLCASSRDSTNYGYTFGSGTRLTVV.

The CDR3 loop reads CASSRMPTGSNTGELFF. CDR3 sequence (DNA): TGTGCCAGCAGCCGTATGCCGACAGGGTCGAACACCGGGGAGCTGTTTTTT. J is TRBJ2-2 and V is TRBV7-2, with TRBD1 matching over 7 bases. Per the germline V gene, CDR1 is SGHTA and CDR2 is FQGNSA. This CDR3 has 17 residues. J lost 0 bases, V lost 5 bases, and 9 bases had no gene match.

This clone has ten or more counts. The J gene is TRBJ1-5, the V gene TRBV2; possibly TRBD1 for D (6 bases). Germline CDR1 reads SNHLY; CDR2 reads FYNNEI. The CDR3 is 14 residues long. V was trimmed by 7 bases and J by 0 bases, leaving 10 bases between them. CDR3 protein: CASNRDTSNQPQHF. The CDR3 DNA is TGTGCCAGCAACCGGGACACTAGCAATCAGCCCCAGCATTTT.

The CDR3 DNA follows: TGTGCTAGTGGTCCCCAACCGCGAACTGAAGCTTTCTTT. The encoded protein is CASGPQPRTEAFF. The chain carries TRBV12-5 and TRBJ1-1, with D hard to call. Germline values: CDR1 LGHNT, CDR2 FRNRAP. The V and J ends lost 5 bases and 5 bases respectively, with 12 bases between them. CDR3 size: 13 residues.

The chain links TRBV30 to TRBJ2-3; the match to TRBD2 covers 8 bases. The CDR3 is 14 amino acids. The germline V gene has CDR1 GTSNPN and CDR2 SVGIG (reference sequence). Losses at the gene ends were 4 bases for V and 4 bases for J; bases not matched to a gene: 7. This CDR3 is CAWTSSGGPDTQYF. The CDR3 DNA is TGTGCCTGGACCTCGTCGGGGGGGCCAGATACGCAGTATTTT.

The chain has TRBV29-1 and TRBJ2-1, with 7 bases lining up with TRBD2. The germline V gene has CDR1 SQVTM and CDR2 ANQGSEA. This CDR3 comprises 16 residues. Germline trimming cut 7 bases from V and 1 base from J; bases unmatched to any gene: 13. CDR3 sequence reads: CSAEGPKRGSYNEQFF. CDR3 DNA sequence: TGCAGCGCCGAAGGTCCGAAGCGGGGTTCCTACAATGAGCAGTTCTTC.

The genes are TRBV11-2 and TRBJ2-1; TRBD2 matches at 8 bases. Germline CDR1 reads SGHAT; CDR2 reads FQNNGV. Trimming removed 1 base from V and 4 bases from J; junction bases left unmatched: 9. This CDR3 region has 17 residues. The CDR3 bases are TGTGCCAGCAGCTTAGGAGTGGTGGCGGGGGGATACAATGAGCAGTTCTTC. It codes for CASSLGVVAGGYNEQFF. Full variable domain (remainder filled in from reference TRBV11-2 and TRBJ2-1): EAGVAQSPRYKIIEKRQSVAFWCNPISGHATLYWYQQILGQGPKLLIQFQNNGVVDDSQLPKDRFSAERLKGVDSTLKIQPAKLEDSAVYLCASSLGVVAGGYNEQFFGPGTRLTVL.

The chain joins TRBV27 to TRBJ1-1; 9 positions agree with TRBD1. This CDR3 contains 17 residues. Germline V lookup: CDR1 MNHEY, CDR2 SMNVEV (reference sequence). With 3 bases clipped from V and 4 bases from J, the junction kept 12 bases outside the gene matches. In nucleotides, the CDR3 is TGTGCCAGCAGTTTTGATGGGACAGGGTGGTTGGGCACTGAAGCTTTCTTT. This codes for CASSFDGTGWLGTEAFF.

This clone was seen only a few times. The chain is built from TRBV2 and TRBJ2-5; tentative D call: TRBD2 (6 bases). The germline CDR1 and CDR2 sequences are SNHLY and FYNNEI. This CDR3 region has 15 residues. V was pared by 7 bases and J by 4 bases, with 19 bases between. The CDR3 DNA reads TGTGCCAGCACCCCTGGGGGGATTGAAAGAGAGACCCAGTACTTC. It is translated as CASTPGGIERETQYF.

The CDR3 reads CASSSGLAAYEQYF. As DNA, the CDR3 is TGTGCCAGTAGTAGCGGGCTAGCGGCCTACGAGCAGTACTTC. The gene calls are TRBV19 and TRBJ2-7; 7 bases fit TRBD2. This CDR3 spans 14 amino acids. CDR1 and CDR2 (germline): LNHDA, SQIVND (reference sequence). Trimming cost V 4 bases and J 2 bases; bases outside gene matches: 5.

The gene calls are TRBV4-1 and TRBJ1-6; a weak D match, TRBD1 (5 bases). Trimming took 0 bases from V and 0 from J, leaving 15 bases between them. The germline CDR1 and CDR2 sequences are MGHRA and YSYEKL. This CDR3 has 19 residues. CDR3 protein: CASSQEPQGASSYNSPLHF. The DNA of the CDR3 is TGCGCCAGCAGCCAAGAGCCCCAGGGTGCGAGCTCCTATAATTCACCCCTCCACTTT.

The chain carries TRBV6-5 and TRBJ1-2, with D unclear. Trimming cost V 0 bases and J 5 bases, with 7 bases left between them. Germline CDR1 reads MNHEY; CDR2 reads SVGAGI. CDR3 length equals 13 residues. The CDR3 region has the DNA TGTGCCAGCAGTTACTCGAGAGGTTATGGCTACACCTTC. Its translation is CASSYSRGYGYTF.

The chain combines TRBV15 with TRBJ1-6; tentatively, D is TRBD1 (5 bases). V was cut by 0 bases and J by 8 bases, with 11 bases left in between. Looked up from germline, CDR1 is LNHNV and CDR2 is YYDKDF (reference sequence). The CDR3 contains 15 residues. The CDR3 region is CATSRDQGLDSPLHF. Here the CDR3 DNA reads TGTGCCACCAGCAGAGATCAGGGTTTGGATTCACCCCTCCACTTT.